This TCR beta chain comes out of a study of blood T cell repertoires in COVID-19. Study as a whole: Specimens from acute and convalescent COVID-19 originated in the United States, Italy and Spain. Nucleic acid was either cDNA or gDNA, and it came from T cells, B-cell-depleted T cells, or PBMCs.

The CDR3 length is 17 residues. In the original processing: Reference gene primer amplification yielded estimated nucleated cell counts. TCRdb's table, derived via immunoSEQ multiplex PCR, lists solely in-frame clones and lacks some. For V, J and clone size, that table is used; D and trimming come from the DNA. The data show about 99,000 clones, with 84% seen just once and around 2% held by the top ten. The receptor was isolated from a man between 70 and 80 years old with active or convalescent COVID-19. The V gene is TRBV12-2, the J gene TRBJ1-5; TRBD1, the table's D call, lacks a check against the DNA. TRBV12-2 is marked as a pseudogene. The sequencing sample was made of peripheral blood. DNA for the CDR3: TGTGCAAGTCGCTTAGCTCCTCAGGGGATAGGCAATCAGCCCCAGCATTTT. Its translation is CASRLAPQGIGNQPQHF.